The 5 T cell receptor beta chains below all came from one sample that was sequenced in a study of shared T cell receptors in the human thymus. Sequencing was performed with immunoSEQ multiplex PCR; in TCRdb, only in-frame clones are kept and a portion is missing. The sample includes over 450,000 clones, about 80% of them seen just once. These data were also filed under a second study, of human thymus T cells.

Sequenced material: thymocytes. The receptors derive from a boy under two years old with a congenital heart defect.

This chain connects TRBV9 to TRBJ2-3; 8 bases are shared with TRBD2. Per the germline V gene, CDR1 is SGDLS and CDR2 is YYNGEE. V lost 0 bases and J lost 1; bases outside the gene matches: 13. This CDR3 region has 19 residues. Written as DNA, the CDR3 is TGTGCCAGCAGCGTAGGGGGGTCGACTAGCGTACCCTGCACAGATACGCAGTATTTT. This codes for CASSVGGSTSVPCTDTQYF.

The V gene is TRBV18, the J gene TRBJ2-3; D remains unclear. CDR3 length: 13 amino acids. V was clipped by 3 bases and J by 14 bases, with 18 bases between them. Germline CDR1 is KGHSH and CDR2 is LQKENI. The CDR3 sequence: CASSPPGSPKAYF. The CDR3 region has the DNA TGTGCCAGCTCACCTCCCGGGTCCCCCAAGGCGTATTTT.

In this sample, this clone turned up once. The J gene is TRBJ1-1, the V gene TRBV7-3; tentative D call: TRBD1 (6 bases). The V and J ends lost 5 bases and 5 bases respectively, with 15 bases between them. CDR3 length equals 14 residues. Looked up from germline, CDR1 is SGHTA and CDR2 is FQGTGA. The CDR3 DNA reads TGTGCCAGCAGCCCAACCGAACAGGGAACTGAAGCTTTCTTT. The encoded protein is CASSPTEQGTEAFF.

The chain combines TRBV28 with TRBJ1-5; D unclear. This CDR3 region has 18 residues. V shed 6 bases and J shed 2 bases, with 23 bases lying between them. Germline V gene sequence: CDR1 MDHEN, CDR2 SYDVKM. The CDR3 loop is CASSQPILRLKGNQPQHF. The CDR3 DNA reads as TGTGCCAGCAGCCAACCCATCCTGAGGCTGAAGGGCAATCAGCCCCAGCATTTT.

There are a few counts of this clone. The chain joins TRBV19 to TRBJ1-4, with D possibly being TRBD1 (6 bases). CDR1 LNHDA and CDR2 SQIVND come from the germline V gene (reference sequence). V lost 5 bases and J lost 12, with 22 bases in between. The CDR3 consists of 15 residues. CDR3 amino acids: CASSEDRMDFAELFF. The CDR3 DNA reads as TGTGCCAGTAGTGAAGACAGGATGGACTTTGCGGAACTGTTTTTT.